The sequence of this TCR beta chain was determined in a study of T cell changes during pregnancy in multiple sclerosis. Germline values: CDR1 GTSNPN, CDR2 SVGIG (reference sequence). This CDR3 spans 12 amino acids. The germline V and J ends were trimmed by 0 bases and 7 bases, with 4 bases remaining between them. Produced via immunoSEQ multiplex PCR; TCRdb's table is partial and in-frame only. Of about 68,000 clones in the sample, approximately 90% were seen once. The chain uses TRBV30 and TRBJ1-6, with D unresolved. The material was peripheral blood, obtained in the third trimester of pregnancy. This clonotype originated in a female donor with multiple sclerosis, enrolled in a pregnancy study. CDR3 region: CAWSVPNSPLHF. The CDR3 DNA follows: TGTGCCTGGAGTGTCCCGAATTCACCCCTCCACTTT.